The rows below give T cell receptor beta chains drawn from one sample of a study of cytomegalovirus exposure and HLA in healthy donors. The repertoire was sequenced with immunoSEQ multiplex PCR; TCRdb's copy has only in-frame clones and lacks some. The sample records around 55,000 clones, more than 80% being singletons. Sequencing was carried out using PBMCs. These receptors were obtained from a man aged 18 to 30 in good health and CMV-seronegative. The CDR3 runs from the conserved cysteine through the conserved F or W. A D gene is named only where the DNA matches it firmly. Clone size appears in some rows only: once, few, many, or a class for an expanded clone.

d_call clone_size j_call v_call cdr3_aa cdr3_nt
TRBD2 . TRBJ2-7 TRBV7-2 CASSLQTSGRFEQYF TGTGCCAGCAGCTTACAGACTAGCGGGAGGTTCGAGCAGTACTTC
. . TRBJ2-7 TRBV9 CASSVGGQAVSYEQYF TGTGCCAGCAGCGTAGGGGGGCAGGCCGTTTCGTACGAGCAGTACTTC
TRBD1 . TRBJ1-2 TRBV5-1 CASGPGGTGAISYTF TGCGCCAGCGGGCCGGGGGGGACAGGGGCTATTAGCTACACCTTC
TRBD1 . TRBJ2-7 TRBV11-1 CASSPGTGPYEQYF TGTGCCAGCAGCCCCGGGACAGGGCCTTACGAGCAGTACTTC
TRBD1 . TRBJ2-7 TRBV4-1 CASSQGPTGQEQYF TGCGCCAGCAGCCAAGGTCCGACAGGGCAAGAGCAGTACTTC
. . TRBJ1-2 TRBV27 CASSLGGFYGYTF TGTGCCAGCAGTTTAGGGGGCTTTTATGGCTACACCTTC
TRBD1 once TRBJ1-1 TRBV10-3 CAIRDRTGENTEAFF TGTGCCATCAGGGACCGGACAGGAGAGAACACTGAAGCTTTCTTT
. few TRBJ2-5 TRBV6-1 CATSGLGETQYF TGTGCCACCTCCGGACTGGGCGAAACCCAGTACTTC
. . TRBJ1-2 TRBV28 CASSGQINYGYTF TGTGCCAGCAGTGGTCAGATTAACTATGGCTACACCTTC
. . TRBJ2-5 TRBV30 CAWRDSRETQYF TGTGCCTGGAGGGATTCGAGGGAGACCCAGTACTTC
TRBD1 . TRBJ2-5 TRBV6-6 CASSMTGRETQYF TGTGCCAGCAGCATGACAGGGCGAGAGACCCAGTACTTC
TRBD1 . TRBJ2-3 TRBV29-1 CSAAQGLTDTQYF TGCAGCGCCGCACAGGGGTTGACAGATACGCAGTATTTT
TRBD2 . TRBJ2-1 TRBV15 CATSGGTSGYNEQFF TGTGCCACCAGCGGAGGGACTAGCGGATACAATGAGCAGTTCTTC
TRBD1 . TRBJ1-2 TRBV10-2 CASSYQGASYGYTF TGCGCCAGCAGTTACCAGGGGGCATCCTATGGCTACACCTTC
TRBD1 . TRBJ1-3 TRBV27 CASSPRQGTAGNTIYF TGTGCCAGCAGTCCTAGACAGGGGACGGCTGGAAACACCATATATTTT
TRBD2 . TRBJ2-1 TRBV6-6 CASSPRELAGLEQFF TGTGCCAGCAGTCCCCGGGAGCTAGCGGGGCTTGAGCAGTTCTTC
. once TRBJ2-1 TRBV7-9 CASSPHERVSYNEQFF TGTGCCAGCAGCCCTCACGAAAGAGTCTCCTACAATGAGCAGTTCTTC
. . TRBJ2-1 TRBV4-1 CASSQWAGDSEFF TGCGCCAGCAGCCAATGGGCTGGGGACTCTGAGTTCTTC
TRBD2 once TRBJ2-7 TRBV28 CASRPGTSGSRYEQYF TGTGCCAGCAGACCCGGGACTAGCGGGAGTAGGTACGAGCAGTACTTC
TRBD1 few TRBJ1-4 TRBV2 CASSTGGGGEKLFF TGTGCCAGCAGTACAGGGGGCGGAGGGGAAAAACTGTTTTTT
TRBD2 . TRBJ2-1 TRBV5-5 CASSHWTSGSEQFF TGTGCCAGCAGCCATTGGACTAGCGGAAGTGAGCAGTTCTTC
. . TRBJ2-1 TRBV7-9 CASSLGGTVPEQFF TGTGCCAGCAGCTTAGGCGGGACAGTTCCTGAGCAGTTCTTC
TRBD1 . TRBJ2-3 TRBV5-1 CASSPTGPATDTQYF TGCGCCAGCAGCCCGACAGGGCCCGCCACAGATACGCAGTATTTT
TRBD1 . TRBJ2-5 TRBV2 CASSLDRGQETQYF TGTGCCAGCAGTTTGGACAGGGGTCAAGAGACCCAGTACTTC
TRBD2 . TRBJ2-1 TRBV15 CATSRTGTRVYNEQFF TGTGCCACCAGCAGAACCGGGACTAGGGTATACAATGAGCAGTTCTTC
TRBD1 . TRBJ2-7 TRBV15 CATSRDLVRDRPYEQYF TGTGCCACCAGCAGAGATCTGGTCCGGGACAGGCCCTACGAGCAGTACTTC
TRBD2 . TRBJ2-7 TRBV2 CASSEQGEELAGGWEQYF TGTGCCAGCAGTGAACAAGGGGAGGAACTAGCGGGAGGGTGGGAGCAGTACTTC
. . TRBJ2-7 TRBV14 CASSQQSGGPYEQYF TGTGCCAGCAGCCAACAATCCGGGGGGCCCTACGAGCAGTACTTC
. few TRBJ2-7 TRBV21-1 CASSKQGRGYEQYF TGTGCCAGCAGCAAACAGGGAAGGGGGTATGAGCAGTACTTC
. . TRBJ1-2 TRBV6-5 CASSYGRQGIGGYTF TGTGCCAGCAGTTACGGGAGGCAGGGTATCGGTGGCTACACCTTC
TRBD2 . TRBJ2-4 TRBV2 CASRGLAGVAKNIQYF TGTGCCAGCAGAGGACTAGCGGGAGTCGCCAAAAACATTCAGTACTTC
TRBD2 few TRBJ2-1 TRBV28 CASSLGGRIYNEQFF TGTGCCAGCAGTTTAGGCGGGAGGATCTACAATGAGCAGTTCTTC
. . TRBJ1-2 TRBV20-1 CSARAGGGYTF TGCAGTGCTAGGGCAGGAGGTGGCTACACCTTC
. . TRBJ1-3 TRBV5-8 CASRTSGSSGNTIYF TGTGCCAGCAGAACATCAGGAAGCTCTGGAAACACCATATATTTT
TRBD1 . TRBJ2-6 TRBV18 CASSLRQGAPGANVLTF TGTGCCAGCTCACTCCGACAGGGGGCTCCTGGGGCCAACGTCCTGACTTTC
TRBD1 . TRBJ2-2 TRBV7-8 CASSRGDRANTGELFF TGTGCCAGCAGCAGGGGGGACAGGGCGAACACCGGGGAGCTGTTTTTT
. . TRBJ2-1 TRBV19 CASSPPGLSYNEQFF TGTGCCAGTAGTCCTCCGGGACTCTCCTACAATGAGCAGTTCTTC
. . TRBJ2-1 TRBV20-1 CSASILIEQFF TGCAGTGCTAGTATTTTAATTGAGCAGTTCTTC
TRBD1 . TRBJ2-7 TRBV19 CASSIGSTGTSLDF TGTGCCAGTAGTATAGGGTCGACAGGGACCTCTCTGGACTTC
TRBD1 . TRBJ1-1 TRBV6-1 CASTHRGQGTEAFF TGTGCCAGCACACACAGGGGGCAGGGCACTGAAGCTTTCTTT
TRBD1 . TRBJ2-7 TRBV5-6 CASSLTGDNVYEQYF TGTGCCAGCAGCTTAACAGGGGACAACGTCTACGAGCAGTACTTC
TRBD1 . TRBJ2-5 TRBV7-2 CASSLVGTGAETQYF TGTGCCAGCAGCTTAGTCGGGACAGGGGCAGAGACCCAGTACTTC
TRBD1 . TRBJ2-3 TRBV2 CASTRQGGSDTQYF TGTGCCAGCACTCGACAGGGGGGGTCAGATACGCAGTATTTT
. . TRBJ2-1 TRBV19 CASSIGGRGEQFF TGTGCCAGTAGTATCGGGGGGCGGGGTGAGCAGTTCTTC
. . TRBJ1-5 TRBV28 CASLPAGIRNQPQHF TGTGCCAGCCTACCAGCAGGGATCCGGAATCAGCCCCAGCATTTT
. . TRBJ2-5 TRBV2 CASRQQGLVGETQYF TGTGCCAGCAGGCAGCAGGGGCTAGTGGGGGAGACCCAGTACTTC
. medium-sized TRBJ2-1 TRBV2 CAIGGQYNEQFF TGTGCCATCGGGGGACAGTACAATGAGCAGTTCTTC
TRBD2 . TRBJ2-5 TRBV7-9 CASSLAGLAEETQYF TGTGCCAGCAGCTTAGCGGGACTAGCAGAAGAGACCCAGTACTTC
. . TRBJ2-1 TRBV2 CASSGRGGGGQFF TGTGCCAGCAGTGGGAGGGGTGGTGGGGGGCAGTTCTTC
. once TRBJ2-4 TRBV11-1 CASSLGGGAKNIQYF TGTGCCAGCAGCTTAGGAGGGGGTGCCAAAAACATTCAGTACTTC
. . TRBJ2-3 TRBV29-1 CSVAPGGTDTQYF TGCAGCGTTGCCCCAGGGGGCACAGATACGCAGTATTTT
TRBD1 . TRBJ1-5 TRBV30 CAWRPGGTARGDQHF TGTGCCTGGCGTCCAGGGGGGACAGCGCGAGGGGACCAGCATTTT
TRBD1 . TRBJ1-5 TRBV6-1 CASAGTGIQPQHF TGTGCCAGCGCCGGGACAGGGATTCAGCCCCAGCATTTT
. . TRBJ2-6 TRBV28 CASSLEPPSSGANVLTF TGTGCCAGCAGTTTGGAACCTCCTAGCTCTGGGGCCAACGTCCTGACTTTC
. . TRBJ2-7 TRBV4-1 CASSQEESTYEQYF TGCGCCAGCAGCCAAGAAGAATCTACCTACGAGCAGTACTTC
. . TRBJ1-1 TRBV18 CASSPQGQEAFF TGTGCCAGCTCACCTCAAGGACAGGAAGCTTTCTTT
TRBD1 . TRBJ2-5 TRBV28 CASSLTGQGKETQYF TGTGCCAGCAGTTTAACGGGACAGGGCAAAGAGACCCAGTACTTC